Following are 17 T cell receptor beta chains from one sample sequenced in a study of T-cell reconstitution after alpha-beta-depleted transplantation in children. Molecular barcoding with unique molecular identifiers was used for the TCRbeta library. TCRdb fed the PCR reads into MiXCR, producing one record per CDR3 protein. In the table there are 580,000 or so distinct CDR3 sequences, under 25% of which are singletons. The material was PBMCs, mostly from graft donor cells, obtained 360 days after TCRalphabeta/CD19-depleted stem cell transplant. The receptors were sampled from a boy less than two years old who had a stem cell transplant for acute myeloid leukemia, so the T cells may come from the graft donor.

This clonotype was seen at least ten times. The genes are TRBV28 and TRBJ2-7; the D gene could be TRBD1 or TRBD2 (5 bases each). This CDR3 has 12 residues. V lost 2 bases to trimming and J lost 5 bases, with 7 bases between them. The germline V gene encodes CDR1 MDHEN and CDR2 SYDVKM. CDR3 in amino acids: CASSLGGHEQYV. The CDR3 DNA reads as TGTGCCAGCAGTTTAGGGGGACACGAGCAGTACGTC.

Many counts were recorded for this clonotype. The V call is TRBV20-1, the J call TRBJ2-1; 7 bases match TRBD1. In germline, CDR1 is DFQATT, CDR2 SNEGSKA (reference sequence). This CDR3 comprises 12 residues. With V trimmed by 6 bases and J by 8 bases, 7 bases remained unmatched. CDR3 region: CSAPTGRDEQFF. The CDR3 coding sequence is TGCAGTGCCCCGACAGGGCGGGATGAGCAGTTCTTC.

The CDR3 region has the DNA TGCGCCAGCAGTCAAGCGGAACTAGCGGGGGACCCCTACGAGCAGTACGTC. It codes for CASSQAELAGDPYEQYV. The chain is built from TRBV23-1 and TRBJ2-7; 11 bases are shared with TRBD2. TRBV23-1 is placed among ORFs of uncertain function. The CDR3 loop spans 17 amino acids. J was trimmed by 2 bases and V by 2 bases; bases with no gene match: 8.

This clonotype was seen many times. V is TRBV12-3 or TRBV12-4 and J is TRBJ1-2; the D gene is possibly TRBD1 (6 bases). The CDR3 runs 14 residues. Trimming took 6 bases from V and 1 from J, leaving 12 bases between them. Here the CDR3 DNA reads TGTGCCAGCAGCCGCCAGGGGCTTAACTATGGCTACACCTTC. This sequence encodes CASSRQGLNYGYTF.

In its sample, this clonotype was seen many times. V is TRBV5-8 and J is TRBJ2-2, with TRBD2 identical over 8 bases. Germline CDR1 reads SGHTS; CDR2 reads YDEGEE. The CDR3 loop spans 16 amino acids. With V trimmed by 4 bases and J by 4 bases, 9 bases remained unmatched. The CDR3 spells CASSTMTSEGTGELFF. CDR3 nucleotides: TGTGCCAGCAGCACAATGACTAGCGAAGGCACCGGGGAGCTGTTTTTT.

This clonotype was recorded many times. This CDR3 is CASGPGGTEAFF. CDR3 nucleotides: TGTGCCAGCGGTCCAGGGGGCACTGAAGCTTTCTTT. This chain connects TRBV5-5 to TRBJ1-1; 7 bases agree with TRBD1. CDR3 length equals 12 residues. J lost 4 bases, V lost 7 bases, and 4 bases had no gene match. The V gene's germline CDR1 is SGHKS and CDR2 YYEKEE (reference sequence).

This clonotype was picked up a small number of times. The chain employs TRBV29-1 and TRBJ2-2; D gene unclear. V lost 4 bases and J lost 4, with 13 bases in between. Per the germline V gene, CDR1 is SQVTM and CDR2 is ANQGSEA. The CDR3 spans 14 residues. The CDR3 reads CSVAQSELTGELFF. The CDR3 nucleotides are TGCAGCGTTGCCCAGTCCGAGCTCACCGGGGAGCTGTTTTTT.

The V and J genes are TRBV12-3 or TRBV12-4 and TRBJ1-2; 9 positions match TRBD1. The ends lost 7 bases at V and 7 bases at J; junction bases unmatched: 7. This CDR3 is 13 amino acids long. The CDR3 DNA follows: TGTGCCAGCACCACTAGGGACAGGGCTGGCTACACCTTC. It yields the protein CASTTRDRAGYTF.

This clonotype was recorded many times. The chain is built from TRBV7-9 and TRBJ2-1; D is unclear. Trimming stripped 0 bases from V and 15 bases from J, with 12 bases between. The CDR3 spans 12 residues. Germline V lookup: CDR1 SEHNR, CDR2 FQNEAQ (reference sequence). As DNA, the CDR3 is TGTGCCAGCAGCTTAGCGCTAAGGGATGGGTTCTTC. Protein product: CASSLALRDGFF.

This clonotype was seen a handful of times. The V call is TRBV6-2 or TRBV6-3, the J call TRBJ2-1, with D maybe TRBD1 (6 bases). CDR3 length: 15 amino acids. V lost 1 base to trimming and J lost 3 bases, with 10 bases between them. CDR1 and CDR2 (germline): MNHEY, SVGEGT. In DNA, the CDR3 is TGTGCCAGCAGTTACTTAGGACAGAACTACAATGAGCAGTTCTTC. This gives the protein CASSYLGQNYNEQFF.

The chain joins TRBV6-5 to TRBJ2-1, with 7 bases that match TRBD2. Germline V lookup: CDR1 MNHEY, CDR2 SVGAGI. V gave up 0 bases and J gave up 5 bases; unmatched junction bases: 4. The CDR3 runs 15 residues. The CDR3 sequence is CASSYSGLSHNEQFF. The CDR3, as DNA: TGTGCCAGCAGTTACTCGGGACTATCCCACAATGAGCAGTTCTTC.

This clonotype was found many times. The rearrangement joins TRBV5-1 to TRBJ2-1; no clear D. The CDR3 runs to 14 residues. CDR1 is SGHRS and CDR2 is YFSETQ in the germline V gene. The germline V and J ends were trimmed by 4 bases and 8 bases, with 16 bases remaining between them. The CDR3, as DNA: TGCGCCAGCAGCCCGACCTGGTCCGGAGATGAGCAGTTCTTC. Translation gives CASSPTWSGDEQFF.

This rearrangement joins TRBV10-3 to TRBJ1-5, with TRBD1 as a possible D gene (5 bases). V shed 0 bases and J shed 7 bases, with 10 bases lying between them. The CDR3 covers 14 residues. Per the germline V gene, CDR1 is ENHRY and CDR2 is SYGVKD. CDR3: CAISESLGGQPQHF. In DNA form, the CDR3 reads TGTGCCATCAGTGAGTCCCTCGGGGGGCAGCCCCAGCATTTT.

The CDR3 nucleotides are TGTGCCAGCAGCTTACCCGGGAGACCGATATCTGAAGCTTTCTTT. This translates into CASSLPGRPISEAFF. The rearrangement joins TRBV7-2 to TRBJ1-1; no clear D. Per the germline V gene, CDR1 is SGHTA and CDR2 is FQGNSA. Between the trimmed V and J ends, which lost 2 bases and 6 bases, there was a span of 16 bases. The CDR3 length is 15 residues.

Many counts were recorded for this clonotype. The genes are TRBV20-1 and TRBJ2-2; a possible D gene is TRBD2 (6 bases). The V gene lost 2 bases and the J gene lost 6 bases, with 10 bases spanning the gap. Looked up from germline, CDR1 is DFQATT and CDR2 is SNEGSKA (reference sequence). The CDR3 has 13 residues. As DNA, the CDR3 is TGCAGTGCTAGAACTAGCTGGGCCGGGGAGCTGTTTTTT. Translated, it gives CSARTSWAGELFF.

CDR3 region: CSVATGPGNTIYF. The CDR3 bases are TGCAGCGTTGCGACAGGACCTGGAAACACCATATATTTT. The V gene is TRBV29-1, the J gene TRBJ1-3, with D tentatively TRBD1 (6 bases). The CDR3 loop spans 13 amino acids. Per the germline V gene, CDR1 is SQVTM and CDR2 is ANQGSEA. Trimming pared 4 bases from V and 2 bases from J, leaving 9 bases between.

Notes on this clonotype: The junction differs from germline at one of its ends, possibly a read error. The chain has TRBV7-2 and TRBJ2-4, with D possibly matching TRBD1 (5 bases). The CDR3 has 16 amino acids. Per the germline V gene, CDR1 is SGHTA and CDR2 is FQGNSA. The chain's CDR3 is CASSSLLTAAKNIQHF. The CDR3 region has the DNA TGTGCCAGCAGCTCCCTTCTGACAGCCGCGAAAAACATTCAGCACTTC.